This TCR beta chain was obtained from a study of early T cells in non-severe SARS-CoV-2 infection. In the study overall: Sequencing used unsorted whole-blood bulk RNA, so chains lack pairing.

Via MiXCR, TCRdb re-called the 5' RACE reads, giving one row per CDR3 protein. The data show about 89,000 distinct CDR3 sequences, with roughly 15% seen just once and approximately 0.62% held by the top ten. CDR3 length: 18 amino acids. In germline, CDR1 is SQVTM, CDR2 ANQGSEA. With V trimmed by 1 base and J by 2 bases, 13 bases remained unmatched. The specimen was whole blood. This TCR was recovered from an adult who was a healthcare worker with PCR-confirmed SARS-CoV-2 infection or an uninfected control (not recorded which). The rearrangement joins TRBV29-1 to TRBJ2-1; TRBD2 matches at 8 bases. The CDR3 sequence: CSVEGKVVTSDTYNEQFF. The CDR3 nucleotides are TGCAGCGTTGAAGGTAAAGTTGTGACTAGCGACACCTACAATGAGCAGTTCTTC.